This entry features one TCR beta chain sequence. Its antigen is as yet unknown. The authors prepared the TCRbeta library with unique molecular identifiers. TCRdb re-analysed the PCR reads in MiXCR, keeping a single row per CDR3 protein. The profile shows just over 200,000 distinct CDR3 sequences, 7% to 9% of them singletons. This entry comes from a study of T-cell reconstitution after alpha-beta-depleted transplantation in children. Notes on the study in general: By about two months after transplant, alpha-beta T cells reportedly arose from several hundred graft clones that had expanded.

The germline V gene encodes CDR1 DFQATT and CDR2 SNEGSKA (reference sequence). This CDR3 contains 13 residues. Trimming cost V 7 bases and J 3 bases; bases outside gene matches: 8. V and J are TRBV20-1 and TRBJ2-7; 8 nucleotides agree with TRBD1. The sample consisted of PBMCs, mostly from graft donor cells, taken 360 days after TCRalphabeta/CD19-depleted stem cell transplant. The TCR originated in a male patient aged 2 to 10 who had a stem cell transplant for acute myeloid leukemia, so the T cells may come from the graft donor. CDR3 nucleotides: TGCAGTGTTGTAGGACAGGGAGACTACGAGCAGTACTTC. It is translated as CSVVGQGDYEQYF.